This TCR beta chain was recovered during a study of T cell responses to AZD1222 COVID-19 vaccine. The assay was immunoSEQ multiplex PCR, and TCRdb's table has in-frame clones only and misses some. The table lists 100,000 or so clones, roughly 89% of them singletons. The germline V gene encodes CDR1 KGHDR and CDR2 SFDVKD. The length of the CDR3 is 13 residues. The ends were cut back, 6 bases at V and 6 bases at J, with 11 bases in the middle. The V gene is TRBV24-1, the J gene TRBJ2-1, with D unresolved. Sequencing used peripheral blood, obtained 28 days after the second AZD1222 dose. This TCR was sampled from an adult who received the AZD1222 COVID-19 vaccine. CDR3 sequence (DNA): TGTGCCACCAGTTCAATTACGGGCAATGAGCAGTTCTTC. Its protein is CATSSITGNEQFF.